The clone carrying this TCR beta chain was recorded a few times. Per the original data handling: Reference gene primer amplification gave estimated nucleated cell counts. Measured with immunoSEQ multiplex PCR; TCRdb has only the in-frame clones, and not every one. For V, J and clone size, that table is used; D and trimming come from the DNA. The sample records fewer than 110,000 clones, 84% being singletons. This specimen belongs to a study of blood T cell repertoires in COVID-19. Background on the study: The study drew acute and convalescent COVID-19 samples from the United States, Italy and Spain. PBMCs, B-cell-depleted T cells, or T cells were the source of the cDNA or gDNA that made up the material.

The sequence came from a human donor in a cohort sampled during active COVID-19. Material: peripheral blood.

As DNA, the CDR3 is TGTGCCTGGAGTGTAACGGGAGGCCAGCCCCAGCATTTT. Its protein is CAWSVTGGQPQHF. The V gene is TRBV30, the J gene TRBJ1-5, with D hard to call. Germline V gene data show CDR1 as GTSNPN and CDR2 as SVGIG (reference sequence). V was cut by 0 bases and J by 7 bases, with 10 bases left in between. The CDR3 loop spans 13 amino acids. Supplemented by reference TRBV30 and TRBJ1-5, the full variable domain reads SQTIHQWPATLVQPVGSPLSLECTVEGTSNPNLYWYRQAAGRGLQLLFYSVGIGQISSEVPQNLSASRPQDRQFILSSKKLLLSDSGFYLCAWSVTGGQPQHFGDGTRLSIL.